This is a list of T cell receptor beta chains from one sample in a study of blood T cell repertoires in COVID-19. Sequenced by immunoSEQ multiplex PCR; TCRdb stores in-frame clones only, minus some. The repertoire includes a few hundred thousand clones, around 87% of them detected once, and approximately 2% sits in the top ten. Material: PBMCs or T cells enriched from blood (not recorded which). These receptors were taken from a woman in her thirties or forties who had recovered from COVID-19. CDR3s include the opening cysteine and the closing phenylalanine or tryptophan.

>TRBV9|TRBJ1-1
CASSGQGGSEAFF
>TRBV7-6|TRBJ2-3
CASSLGGTNTDTQYF
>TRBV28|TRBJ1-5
CASSSVHGSRPQHF
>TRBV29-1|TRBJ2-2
CSGSAFSTGELFF
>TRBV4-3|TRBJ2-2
CASSPTSAVTGELFF
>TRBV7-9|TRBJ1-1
CASSPNRGLNTEAFF
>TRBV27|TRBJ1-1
CASSPGTGMNTEAFF
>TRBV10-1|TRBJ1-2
CASSGTGGYNHTF
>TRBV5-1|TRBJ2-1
CASSLGGTSGNYNEQFF
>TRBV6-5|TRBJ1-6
CASSYLAPYNSPLHF
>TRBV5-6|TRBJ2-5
CASSLGQGVTQETQYF
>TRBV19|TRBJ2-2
CASSIVAGFAGELFF
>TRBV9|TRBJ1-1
CASSARDRANTEAFF
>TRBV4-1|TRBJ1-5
CASSQGTADQPQHF
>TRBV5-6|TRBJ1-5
CASSLGAQGQHF
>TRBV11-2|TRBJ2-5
CASSLDLGTGETQYF
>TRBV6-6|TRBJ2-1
CASSRIAGLRSGGNEQFF
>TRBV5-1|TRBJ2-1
CASSPGTGTYNEQFF
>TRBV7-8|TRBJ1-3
CASSLVSFSGNTIYF
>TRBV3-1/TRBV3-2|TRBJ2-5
CASSQEGGWETQYF
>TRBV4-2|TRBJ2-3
CASSQGGGGPMDTQYF
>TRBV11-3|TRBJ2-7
CASSDRSSYEQYF
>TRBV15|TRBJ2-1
CATSPEASGRGNEQFF
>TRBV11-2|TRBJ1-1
CASVLNLNTEAFF
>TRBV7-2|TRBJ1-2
CASSLDRAGYTF
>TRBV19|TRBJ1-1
CASSPDRLITEAFF
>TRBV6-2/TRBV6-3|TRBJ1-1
CASSYFVPGRSTEAFF
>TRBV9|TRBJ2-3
CASSYTDTQYF
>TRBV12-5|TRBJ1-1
CASGLSGDTEAFF
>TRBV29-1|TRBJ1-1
CSILKGYVVAEAFF
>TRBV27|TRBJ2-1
CASSFQEDSYNEQFF
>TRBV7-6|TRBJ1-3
CASSLVGLFGQASSGNTIYF
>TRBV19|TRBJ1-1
CASSIWTGTNTEAFF
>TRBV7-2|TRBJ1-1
CASSRRPIDRGDGAFF
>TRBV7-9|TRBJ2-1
CASSFLAGDGEQFF
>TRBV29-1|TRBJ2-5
CSVVGETQYF
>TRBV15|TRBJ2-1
CATSRDKGLAGEDEQFF
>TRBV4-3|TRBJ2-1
CASSQGPRGSREQFF
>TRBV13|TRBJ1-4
CASSFTARQNEKLFF
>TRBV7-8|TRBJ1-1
CASSTYRGITEAFF
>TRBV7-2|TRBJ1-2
CASSPGGQGVSGYTF
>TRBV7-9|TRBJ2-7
CASSSTGTGDYEQYF
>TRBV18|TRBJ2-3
CASSPTGHSSTDTQYF
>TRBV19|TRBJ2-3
CASSIRLVTDTQYF
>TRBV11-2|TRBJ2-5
CASSLGGFETQYF
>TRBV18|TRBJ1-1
CASSPLPGENTEAFF
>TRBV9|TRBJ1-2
CASSPTDRAYGYTF
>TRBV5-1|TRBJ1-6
CASSLELTGSSPLHF
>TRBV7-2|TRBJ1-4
CASSLAYGQKLFF
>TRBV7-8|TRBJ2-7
CASSPAGTGYEQYF
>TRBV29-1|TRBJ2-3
CSVERWGGPSTDTQYF